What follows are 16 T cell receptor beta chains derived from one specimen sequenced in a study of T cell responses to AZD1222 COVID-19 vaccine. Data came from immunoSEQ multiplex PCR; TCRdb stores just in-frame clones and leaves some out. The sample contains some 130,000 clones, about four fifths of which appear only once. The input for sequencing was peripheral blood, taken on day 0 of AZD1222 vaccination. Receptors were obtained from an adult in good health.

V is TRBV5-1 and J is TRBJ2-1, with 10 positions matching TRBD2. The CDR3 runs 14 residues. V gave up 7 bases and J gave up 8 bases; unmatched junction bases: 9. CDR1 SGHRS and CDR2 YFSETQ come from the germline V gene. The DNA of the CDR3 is TGCGCCAGCCGGGGGCTAGCGGGGGTGGATGAGCAGTTCTTC. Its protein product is CASRGLAGVDEQFF.

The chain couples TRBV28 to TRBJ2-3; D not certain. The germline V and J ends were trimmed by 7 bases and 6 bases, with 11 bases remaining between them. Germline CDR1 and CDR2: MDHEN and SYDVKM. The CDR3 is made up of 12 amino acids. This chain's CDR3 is CASTLTGDTQYF. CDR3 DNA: TGTGCCAGCACCCTGACCGGGGATACGCAGTATTTT.

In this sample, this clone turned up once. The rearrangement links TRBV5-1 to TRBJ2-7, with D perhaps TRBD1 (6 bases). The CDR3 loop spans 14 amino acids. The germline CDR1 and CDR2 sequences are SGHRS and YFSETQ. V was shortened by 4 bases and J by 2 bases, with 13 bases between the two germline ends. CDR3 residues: CASSPGHRTYEQYF. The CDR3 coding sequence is TGCGCCAGCAGCCCGGGACACCGCACCTACGAGCAGTACTTC.

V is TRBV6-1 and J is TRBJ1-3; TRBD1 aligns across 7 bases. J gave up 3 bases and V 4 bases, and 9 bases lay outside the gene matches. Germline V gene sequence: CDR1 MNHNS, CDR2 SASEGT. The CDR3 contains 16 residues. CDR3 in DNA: TGTGCCAGCAGTGGGACCGGGACAGCGTTTGGAAACACCATATATTTT. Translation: CASSGTGTAFGNTIYF.

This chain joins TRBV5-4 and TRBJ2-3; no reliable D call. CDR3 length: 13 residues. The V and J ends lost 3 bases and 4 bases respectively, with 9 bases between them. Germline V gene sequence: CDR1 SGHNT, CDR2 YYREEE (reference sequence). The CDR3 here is CASSSNPSDTQYF. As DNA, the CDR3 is TGTGCCAGCAGCTCCAACCCATCAGATACGCAGTATTTT.

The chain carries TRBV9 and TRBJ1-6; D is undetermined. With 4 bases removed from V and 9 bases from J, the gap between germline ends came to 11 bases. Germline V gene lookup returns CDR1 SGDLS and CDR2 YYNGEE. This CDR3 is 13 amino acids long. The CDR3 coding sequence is TGTGCCAGCAGCCAGAGGGAGGGTTCACCCCTCCACTTT. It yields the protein CASSQREGSPLHF.

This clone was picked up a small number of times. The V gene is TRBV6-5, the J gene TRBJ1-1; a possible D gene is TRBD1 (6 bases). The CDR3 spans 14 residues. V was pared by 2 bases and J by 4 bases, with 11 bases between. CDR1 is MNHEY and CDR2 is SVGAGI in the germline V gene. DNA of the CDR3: TGTGCCAGCAGTTACAGGGACACCCTCACTGAAGCTTTCTTT. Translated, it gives CASSYRDTLTEAFF.

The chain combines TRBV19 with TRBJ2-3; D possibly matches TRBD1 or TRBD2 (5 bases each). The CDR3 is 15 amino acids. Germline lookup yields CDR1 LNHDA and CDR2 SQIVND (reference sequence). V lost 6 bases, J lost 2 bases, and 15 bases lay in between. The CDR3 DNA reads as TGTGCCAGTAGCGACGGGACCGGGCACACAGATACGCAGTATTTT. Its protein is CASSDGTGHTDTQYF.

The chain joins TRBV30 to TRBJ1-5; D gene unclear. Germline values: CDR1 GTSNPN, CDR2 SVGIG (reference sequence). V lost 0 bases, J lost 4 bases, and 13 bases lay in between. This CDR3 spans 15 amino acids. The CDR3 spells CAWSVRLLTNQPQHF. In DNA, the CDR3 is TGTGCCTGGAGTGTTCGGCTGTTAACAAATCAGCCCCAGCATTTT.

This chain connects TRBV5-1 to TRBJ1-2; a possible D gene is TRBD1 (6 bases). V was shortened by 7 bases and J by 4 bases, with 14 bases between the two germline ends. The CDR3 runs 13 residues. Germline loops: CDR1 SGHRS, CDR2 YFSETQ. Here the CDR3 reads CASSDRTLYGYTF. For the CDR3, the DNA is TGCGCCAGCTCAGACAGGACACTCTATGGCTACACCTTC.

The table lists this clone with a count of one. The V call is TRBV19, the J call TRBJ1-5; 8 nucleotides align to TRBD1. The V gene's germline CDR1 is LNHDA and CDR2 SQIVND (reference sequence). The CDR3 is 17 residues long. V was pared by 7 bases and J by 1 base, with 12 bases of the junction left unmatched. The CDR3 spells CASTERPGTGSNQPQHF. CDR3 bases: TGTGCCAGTACTGAGAGACCCGGGACAGGAAGCAATCAGCCCCAGCATTTT.

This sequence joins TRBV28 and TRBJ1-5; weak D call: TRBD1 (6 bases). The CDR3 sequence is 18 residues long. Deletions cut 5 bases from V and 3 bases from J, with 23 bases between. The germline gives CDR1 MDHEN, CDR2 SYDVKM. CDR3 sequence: CASSKQTGKGSLNQPQHF. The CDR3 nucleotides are TGTGCCAGCAGTAAACAAACAGGGAAAGGGAGCCTCAATCAGCCCCAGCATTTT. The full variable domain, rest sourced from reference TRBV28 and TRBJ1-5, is DVKVTQSSRYLVKRTGEKVFLECVQDMDHENMFWYRQDPGLGLRLIYFSYDVKMKEKGDIPEGYSVSREKKERFSLILESASTNQTSMYLCASSKQTGKGSLNQPQHFGDGTRLSIL.

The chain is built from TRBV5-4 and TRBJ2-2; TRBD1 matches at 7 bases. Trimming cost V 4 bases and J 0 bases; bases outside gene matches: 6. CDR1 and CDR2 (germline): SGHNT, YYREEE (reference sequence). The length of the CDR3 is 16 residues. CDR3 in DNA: TGTGCCAGCAGCAGGACCGGGACAGCGAACACCGGGGAGCTGTTTTTT. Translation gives CASSRTGTANTGELFF. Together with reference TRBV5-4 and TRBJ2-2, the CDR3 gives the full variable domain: ETGVTQSPTHLIKTRGQQVTLRCSSQSGHNTVSWYQQALGQGPQFIFQYYREEENGRGNFPPRFSGLQFPNYSSELNVNALELDDSALYLCASSRTGTANTGELFFGEGSRLTVL.

The CDR3 protein is CASASTVYGYTF. Here the CDR3 DNA reads TGTGCCAGCGCCTCGACGGTCTATGGCTACACCTTC. This chain links TRBV12-3 or TRBV12-4 with TRBJ1-2; D remains ambiguous. Trimming removed 8 bases at V and 4 bases at J, with 11 bases between. This CDR3 region has 12 residues.

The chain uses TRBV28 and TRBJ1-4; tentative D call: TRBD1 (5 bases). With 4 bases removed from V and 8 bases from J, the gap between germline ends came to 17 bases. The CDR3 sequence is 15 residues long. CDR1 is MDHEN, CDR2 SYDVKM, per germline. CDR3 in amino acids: CASSSRPNGGEKLFF. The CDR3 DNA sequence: TGTGCCAGCAGTTCGAGGCCCAACGGGGGGGAAAAACTGTTTTTT.

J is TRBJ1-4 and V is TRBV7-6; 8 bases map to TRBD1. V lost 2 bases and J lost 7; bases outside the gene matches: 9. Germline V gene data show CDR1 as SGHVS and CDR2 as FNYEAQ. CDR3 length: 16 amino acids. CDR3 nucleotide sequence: TGTGCCAGCAGCTTAAATTCCCAGGGGGCCGGTGAAAAACTGTTTTTT. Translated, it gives CASSLNSQGAGEKLFF.